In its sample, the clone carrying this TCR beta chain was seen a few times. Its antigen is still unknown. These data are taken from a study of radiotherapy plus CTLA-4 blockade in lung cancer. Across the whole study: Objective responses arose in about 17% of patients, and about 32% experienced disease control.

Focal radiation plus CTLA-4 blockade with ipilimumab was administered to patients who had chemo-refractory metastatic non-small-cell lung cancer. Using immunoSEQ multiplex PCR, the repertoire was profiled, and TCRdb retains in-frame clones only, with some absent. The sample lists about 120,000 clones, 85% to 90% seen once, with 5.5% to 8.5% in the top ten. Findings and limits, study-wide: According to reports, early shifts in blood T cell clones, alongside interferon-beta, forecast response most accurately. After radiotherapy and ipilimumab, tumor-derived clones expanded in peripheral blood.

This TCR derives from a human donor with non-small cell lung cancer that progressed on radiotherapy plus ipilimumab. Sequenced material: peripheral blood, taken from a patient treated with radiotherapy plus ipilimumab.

CDR3 sequence reads: CASSETPSEQYF. The CDR3, as DNA: TGTGCCAGCAGTGAAACCCCGTCTGAGCAGTACTTC. The chain is built from TRBV6-1 and TRBJ2-7; no firm D call. V was shortened by 2 bases and J by 7 bases, with 9 bases between the two germline ends. Germline CDR1 reads MNHNS; CDR2 reads SASEGT. This CDR3 comprises 12 residues.